The present entry profiles one TCR beta chain with its context. Its antigen is undetermined. Under the ViraFEST assay, PBMC were stimulated with viral peptide pools so that antigen-specific CD4+ T cells expanded. Sequencing was performed afterwards. When less than 12 days of culture had elapsed, CD4+ T cells were isolated. No vaccinee had earlier SARS-CoV-2 infection, and nucleocapsid antibodies were negative. Peptides at around 10 ug/ml and IL-2 at 9 to 10 IU/ml were added to two million PBMC per well. IL-2 medium took the place of half the medium on both days 3 and 7. Assay: immunoSEQ multiplex PCR; the TCRdb copy retains only in-frame clones and omits some. The sample lists more than 35,000 clones, over 65% seen once, with just under 15% in the top ten. Between the trimmed V and J ends, which lost 5 bases and 2 bases, there was a span of 9 bases. Germline CDR1 and CDR2: SNHLY and FYNNEI. The CDR3 has 13 amino acids.

These data are taken from a study of vaccination effects on CD4 cells after COVID-19. The sequenced sample was CD4+ T cells from PBMCs cultured with HCoV-OC43 spike peptides, obtained before COVID-19 vaccination. The subset denotes: HCoV-OC43 spike overlapping peptide pool stimulation. The genes are TRBV2 and TRBJ2-5; tentatively, D is TRBD1 (5 bases). The clonotype comes from a human donor who received a COVID-19 vaccine. CDR3 bases: TGTGCCAGCAGTAAAAGACAGCAAGAGACCCAGTACTTC. Encoded protein: CASSKRQQETQYF.